The T cell receptor (beta chain) described here comes from a study of blood T cell repertoires in COVID-19. The assay was immunoSEQ multiplex PCR, and TCRdb's table has in-frame clones only and misses some. This sample has about 130,000 clones; 74% occur once, and the top ten carry around 5.5%. This CDR3 comprises 14 residues. The germline V and J ends were trimmed by 4 bases and 3 bases, with 12 bases remaining between them. Germline V gene data show CDR1 as MRHNA and CDR2 as SNTAGT. Sequencing was performed on peripheral blood. This chain links TRBV6-4 with TRBJ1-2; possibly TRBD1 for D (5 bases). The sequence derives from a man aged 55-75 years with acute or convalescent COVID-19. The CDR3 sequence: CASSVAGGDYGYTF. The CDR3 coding sequence is TGTGCCAGCAGTGTGGCAGGAGGGGACTATGGCTACACCTTC.